One T cell receptor (beta chain) is described in this entry. Its antigen is as yet unknown. 60 Vbeta and 13 Jbeta primers were used in PCR. Produced via immunoSEQ multiplex PCR; TCRdb's table is partial and in-frame only. The table lists around 150,000 clones, about four fifths of them singletons. This sample is drawn from a study of cytomegalovirus exposure and HLA in healthy donors. The study's findings and limits: With further analysis later on, most CMV-associated TCR beta chains appeared HLA-restricted. As immune exposure information, only CMV serostatus was available. Donors belonging to an Asian-associated ancestry cluster reportedly showed fewer N-insertions in productive TCRs than the approximately 680-donor mean, according to what a later analysis found.

This clonotype was sampled from a man aged 25 to 40 in good health. Sequencing was done on a sample of PBMCs.

The CDR3 spells CASRGLAGGRITKNIQYF. CDR3 DNA sequence: TGTGCCAGCAGGGGACTAGCGGGAGGCCGAATTACCAAAAACATTCAGTACTTC. The chain has TRBV4-2 and TRBJ2-4; 15 nucleotides line up with TRBD2. The germline CDR1 and CDR2 sequences are LGHNA and YNFKEQ. V shed 6 bases and J 2 bases; nucleotides not matched to a gene: 8. The CDR3 is 18 residues long.